The 14 T cell receptor beta chains in this list originate from one sample, sequenced in a study of OX40 agonist ivuxolimab in advanced cancers. Produced via immunoSEQ multiplex PCR; TCRdb's table is partial and in-frame only. The table has 50,000 to 80,000 clones, roughly 81% seen once. Source: CD4+ or CD8+ T cells sorted from blood, taken in a trial of the OX40 agonist ivuxolimab. The receptors were sampled from an adult with an advanced solid tumor such as melanoma, head and neck, liver or kidney cancer.

CDR3 in DNA: TGCGCCAGCAGCTCCTTCGACCGAGACACAGATACGCAGTATTTT. Translated, it gives CASSSFDRDTDTQYF. The chain couples TRBV5-1 to TRBJ2-3; no clear D. Germline V lookup: CDR1 SGHRS, CDR2 YFSETQ. The CDR3 contains 15 residues. V was shortened by 3 bases and J by 2 bases, with 13 bases between the two germline ends.

V is TRBV30 and J is TRBJ1-2; D is perhaps TRBD1 (5 bases). The CDR3 is 12 amino acids. Trimming removed 2 bases from V and 8 bases from J, with 12 bases in between. Looked up from germline, CDR1 is GTSNPN and CDR2 is SVGIG (reference sequence). The CDR3 spells CAWSWAGSGYTF. The CDR3 coding sequence is TGTGCCTGGAGTTGGGCAGGGAGCGGCTACACCTTC.

The V gene is TRBV25-1, the J gene TRBJ1-2; D unclear. V lost 2 bases to trimming and J lost 7 bases, with 11 bases between them. The CDR3 is 13 amino acids. Germline V gene data show CDR1 as MGHDK and CDR2 as SYGVNS. DNA of the CDR3: TGTGCCAGCAGTGAAGCGAGGGCGAGTGGCTACACCTTC. It encodes CASSEARASGYTF.

This clone was seen a single time. The rearrangement uses TRBV28 and TRBJ1-2; 9 bases are a match to TRBD1. The CDR3 runs 16 residues. With 4 bases clipped from V and 5 bases from J, the junction kept 11 bases outside the gene matches. Germline V gene lookup returns CDR1 MDHEN and CDR2 SYDVKM. The CDR3 here is CASSSGGVQGAYGYTF. The DNA for the CDR3 is TGTGCCAGCAGTTCAGGCGGGGTACAGGGGGCGTATGGCTACACCTTC.

V and J are TRBV5-6 and TRBJ2-1; 12 bases are shared with TRBD2. The CDR3 has 16 residues. The germline gives CDR1 SGHDT, CDR2 YYEEEE. The junction had 4 bases not matched to a gene; V was cut back by 2 bases and J by 4 bases. Here the CDR3 reads CASSFGTSGSYNEQFF. CDR3 nucleotides: TGTGCCAGCAGCTTCGGGACTAGCGGGTCTTACAATGAGCAGTTCTTC.

The V and J genes are TRBV27 and TRBJ2-1; 7 positions agree with TRBD1. Germline loops: CDR1 MNHEY, CDR2 SMNVEV (reference sequence). The CDR3 sequence is 16 residues long. The junction had 17 bases not matched to a gene; V was cut back by 6 bases and J by 9 bases. The CDR3 loop is CASSPGTAAGNTEQFF. The CDR3 nucleotides are TGTGCCAGCAGCCCTGGGACAGCAGCTGGAAACACTGAGCAGTTCTTC.

This clone is a singleton in its sample. The CDR3 is CASTSGNQPQHF. CDR3 in DNA: TGTGCCAGCACTTCGGGCAATCAGCCCCAGCATTTT. The V call is TRBV28, the J call TRBJ1-5; no clear D gene. CDR1 MDHEN and CDR2 SYDVKM come from the germline V gene. The length of the CDR3 is 12 residues. The V gene lost 7 bases and the J gene lost 2 bases, with 6 bases spanning the gap.

The CDR3 region is CASSLFGTDTQYF. For the CDR3, the DNA is TGCGCCAGCAGCTTGTTCGGCACAGATACGCAGTATTTT. This sequence joins TRBV5-1 and TRBJ2-3; D is uncertain. Germline V gene lookup returns CDR1 SGHRS and CDR2 YFSETQ. Trimming took off 1 base at V and 1 base at J, with 4 bases between the two ends. The CDR3 has 13 residues.

Only a few counts were recorded for this clone. The gene calls are TRBV7-2 and TRBJ1-5; D is possibly TRBD1 (6 bases). V lost 5 bases and J lost 5, with 10 bases in between. The germline V gene encodes CDR1 SGHTA and CDR2 FQGNSA. This CDR3 has 13 residues. The CDR3 is CASSLGQHQPQHF. CDR3 coding DNA: TGTGCCAGCAGCCTCGGACAGCATCAGCCCCAGCATTTT.

The chain combines TRBV12-5 with TRBJ2-2, with TRBD2 matching 15 bases. The J segment lost 7 bases and the V segment lost 4 bases, leaving 4 bases of the junction unmatched. The CDR3 contains 16 residues. Germline CDR1 LGHNT, CDR2 FRNRAP. The CDR3 reads CASGWTSGGAGGELFF. The CDR3 DNA follows: TGTGCTAGTGGTTGGACTAGCGGGGGGGCCGGCGGGGAGCTGTTTTTT.

Only one count was recorded for this clone. V and J are TRBV4-3 and TRBJ1-1; D remains ambiguous. V was clipped by 0 bases and J by 3 bases, with 11 bases between them. Germline lookup yields CDR1 LGHNA and CDR2 YSLEER. The CDR3 runs to 15 residues. The CDR3 spells CASSQDTPQDTEAFF. The CDR3 nucleotides read TGCGCCAGCAGCCAAGATACCCCGCAGGACACTGAAGCTTTCTTT.

The rearrangement joins TRBV10-3 to TRBJ2-2, with TRBD2 matching over 13 bases. The CDR3 covers 17 residues. Germline values: CDR1 ENHRY, CDR2 SYGVKD. Germline trimming cut 1 base from V and 4 bases from J; bases unmatched to any gene: 3. The CDR3, as DNA: TGTGCCATCAGTGAGTTTCGACTAGCGGGAGGCACCGGGGAGCTGTTTTTT. This gives the protein CAISEFRLAGGTGELFF.

This chain joins TRBV19 and TRBJ2-1, with 10 bases matching TRBD1. Germline V gene lookup returns CDR1 LNHDA and CDR2 SQIVND (reference sequence). The CDR3 length is 16 residues. J was trimmed by 8 bases and V by 3 bases; bases with no gene match: 10. CDR3 loop: CASSIGLGQGIHEQFF. The CDR3, as DNA: TGTGCCAGTAGTATTGGGTTGGGACAGGGGATCCATGAGCAGTTCTTC.

The chain combines TRBV19 with TRBJ1-5; 8 bases are shared with TRBD1. Germline V gives CDR1 LNHDA, CDR2 SQIVND (reference sequence). The CDR3 is made up of 15 amino acids. The junction had 5 bases not matched to a gene; V was cut back by 4 bases and J by 3 bases. CDR3 amino acids: CASSSAGGDNQPQHF. Here the CDR3 DNA reads TGTGCCAGTAGTAGTGCAGGGGGCGACAATCAGCCCCAGCATTTT.